These 10 T cell receptor beta chains came from one sample sequenced in a study of blood T cells in healthy people across ages. Combining a sample-barcoded 5' primer with a J-beta primer mix, a second PCR ran for roughly 7 to 12 cycles. One entry per CDR3 protein results from TCRdb running MiXCR on the 5' RACE reads. The data hold 380,000 or so distinct CDR3 sequences, with 45% to 60% observed a single time. Material: blood. The source of these receptors is a man in his sixties in good health.

This rearrangement joins TRBV29-1 to TRBJ1-1; a weak D match, TRBD1 (5 bases). The CDR3 contains 11 residues. Per germline, CDR1 SQVTM and CDR2 ANQGSEA. The V gene lost 6 bases and the J gene lost 1 base, with 6 bases spanning the gap. The CDR3 reads CSVTGNTEAFF. The CDR3 nucleotides read TGCAGCGTAACAGGGAACACTGAAGCTTTCTTT.

This clonotype was seen a handful of times. This rearrangement joins TRBV6-2 or TRBV6-3 to TRBJ2-7; 8 bases align to TRBD1. This CDR3 region has 15 residues. The V segment lost 3 bases and the J segment 0 bases; nucleotides outside the gene matches: 4. Germline-derived CDR1 and CDR2 are MNHEY and SVGEGT. The CDR3 DNA is TGTGCCAGCAGTTATGGGGGACAGGACTCCTACGAGCAGTACTTC. This translates into CASSYGGQDSYEQYF.

The gene calls are TRBV20-1 and TRBJ2-4; D not certain. The J call is in doubt because the DNA end fits TRBJ2-7 better. Looked up from germline, CDR1 is DFQATT and CDR2 is SNEGSKA (reference sequence). The CDR3 runs to 14 residues. DNA of the CDR3: TGCAGTGCTAGAGATCATCCGGACTCCTACGAGCAGTACTTC. Its protein is CSARDHPDSYEQYF.

The chain recombines TRBV2 with TRBJ2-7; D might be TRBD1 (5 bases). From germline, CDR1 is SNHLY and CDR2 FYNNEI. Between the trimmed V and J ends, which lost 7 bases and 2 bases, there was a span of 9 bases. The CDR3 sequence is 12 residues long. The CDR3 DNA is TGTGCCAGCAAGGCAGGGCCCTACGAGCAGTACTTC. It encodes CASKAGPYEQYF.

V usage is TRBV7-9 and J usage is TRBJ2-7; 7 bases align to TRBD1. The junction had 7 bases not matched to a gene; V was cut back by 4 bases and J by 4 bases. Looked up from germline, CDR1 is SEHNR and CDR2 is FQNEAQ (reference sequence). The CDR3 has 14 residues. The CDR3 nucleotides are TGTGCCAGCAGCTCGACAGGGTTTAGGTACGAGCAGTACTTC. Encoded protein: CASSSTGFRYEQYF.

This clonotype was detected only once. The CDR3 loop reads CSVDLGRFNTEAFF. CDR3 DNA: TGCAGCGTTGATTTGGGCAGATTCAACACTGAAGCTTTCTTT. The chain joins TRBV29-1 to TRBJ1-1; D unclear. Between the trimmed V and J ends, which lost 3 bases and 2 bases, there was a span of 13 bases. The CDR3 has 14 amino acids. The germline V gene has CDR1 SQVTM and CDR2 ANQGSEA.

With regard to this clonotype: One junction end does not reproduce the germline sequence, and a read error may be involved. V is TRBV7-2 and J is TRBJ2-3; D not certain. This CDR3 region has 14 residues. The germline V gene has CDR1 SGHTA and CDR2 FQGNSA. The DNA for the CDR3 is TGTGCCAGCGGCTTAGGTCTCCGCCCAGATACGCAGTATTTT. Translating gives CASGLGLRPDTQYF.

This clonotype was seen a single time. The chain uses TRBV3-1 and TRBJ2-1; TRBD2 matches 9 bases. CDR1 and CDR2 from the germline V gene are LGHDT and YNNKEL (reference sequence). V shed 3 bases, J shed 8 bases, and the junction held 5 bases outside the gene matches. The CDR3 is 14 amino acids. The CDR3 DNA reads as TGTGCCAGCAGCCACCCGGGACTAGCTCATGAGCAGTTCTTC. Encoded protein: CASSHPGLAHEQFF.

This clonotype was found a few times. The J gene is TRBJ2-6, the V gene TRBV19; D remains unclear. The CDR3 runs to 15 residues. CDR1 LNHDA and CDR2 SQIVND come from the germline V gene (reference sequence). Trimming stripped 1 base from V and 0 bases from J, with 4 bases between. Here the CDR3 DNA reads TGTGCCAGTAGTATAGTCTTCTCTGGGGCCAACGTCCTGACTTTC. It codes for CASSIVFSGANVLTF.

The chain joins TRBV9 to TRBJ2-5; D might be TRBD1 (7 bases). The V and J ends lost 0 bases and 0 bases respectively, with 15 bases between them. This CDR3 has 17 residues. Germline assignment: CDR1 SGDLS and CDR2 YYNGEE. In DNA, the CDR3 is TGTGCCAGCAGCGTAGCTTCGTCAGGGGGGTACCAAGAGACCCAGTACTTC. It yields the protein CASSVASSGGYQETQYF. Variable domain in full (rest from reference TRBV9 and TRBJ2-5): DSGVTQTPKHLITATGQRVTLRCSPRSGDLSVYWYQQSLDQGLQFLIQYYNGEERAKGNILERFSAQQFPDLHSELNLSSLELGDSALYFCASSVASSGGYQETQYFGPGTRLLVL.